Included here is one T cell receptor (beta chain) sequence, with context. The antigen is undetermined. This sample was included in a study of STAT3 mutations in large granular lymphocyte leukemia. As for the study in general: Roughly half the longitudinally sequenced T-LGLL patients had canonical STAT3 mutations. The study, taken as a whole, reports: Every T-LGLL patient had at least one immunodominant TCRbeta clonotype. Clonal expansion was inferred from other time points because no sample existed at each clone's first appearance.

V lost 4 bases to trimming and J lost 0 bases; unmatched junction nucleotides: 3. CDR1 and CDR2 from the germline V gene are SGHDT and YYEEEE. This CDR3 contains 14 residues. Some 41,000 productive templates were obtained per sample on average. Generated by immunoSEQ multiplex PCR, the TCRdb table keeps only in-frame clones and is missing some. The table lists roughly 3,200 clones, approximately 90% of them singletons, with around 42% in the top ten. The clonotype was recovered from a man aged 35-49 years with T-cell large granular lymphocyte leukemia. Some clones in this sample may be carry-over from other donors' samples. Sequencing input: peripheral blood mononuclear cells. The chain employs TRBV5-6 and TRBJ2-7, with 8 bases lining up with TRBD2. The DNA of the CDR3 is TGTGCCAGCAGCCCCGGGGGGGCCTCCTACGAGCAGTACTTC. It is translated as CASSPGGASYEQYF.